This T cell receptor (beta chain) emerged from a study of T cells after yellow fever vaccination. With 1 base removed from V and 9 bases from J, the gap between germline ends came to 10 bases. The germline V gene encodes CDR1 SGHVS and CDR2 FQNEAQ. CDR3 size: 13 residues. Study observations and caveats: Of the clonotypes, a small share occurred in both CD4 and CD8 compartments. Among sorted memory subsets on day 0, almost all vaccine-responding clonotypes fell below detection.

In the case of this clonotype: A much larger clone lies one base from this, so it may be a read error.

TCRdb passed the 5' RACE reads through MiXCR, listing each CDR3 protein once. The sample records roughly 6,100 distinct CDR3 sequences, about 6.3% being singletons. V gene TRBV7-8 combines with J gene TRBJ2-4; either TRBD1 or TRBD2 may supply D (6 bases each). This clonotype was obtained from a man in his late teens or twenties who received the YFV17D yellow fever vaccine. Sequenced material: PBMCs, either bulk or a sorted T-cell subset (CD4+, CD8+, memory, or dextramer-sorted; not recorded which), taken less than 18 days after the first yellow fever vaccination. In DNA form, the CDR3 reads TGTGCCAGCAGCTTAGGGGGGGCTCCCATTCAGTACTTC. Translation: CASSLGGAPIQYF.